The 32 T cell receptor beta chains presented below share a single source sample, sequenced in a study of cytomegalovirus exposure and HLA in healthy donors. With 60 Vbeta and 13 Jbeta primers, the PCR was carried out. The table came from immunoSEQ multiplex PCR; TCRdb's copy has only in-frame clones and leaves some out. The listing records 140,000 to 150,000 clones. The sequenced material came from PBMCs. The receptors here all came from a male donor in good health and CMV-seronegative.

This chain links TRBV2 with TRBJ2-1, with D perhaps matching TRBD1 (5 bases). Germline lookup yields CDR1 SNHLY and CDR2 FYNNEI. The CDR3 is 16 residues long. The V end lost 2 bases, the J end lost 2 bases, and 13 bases lay between the germline ends. DNA for the CDR3: TGTGCCAGCAGTGAAAGGGGCGGAGTGACCTACAATGAGCAGTTCTTC. It is translated as CASSERGGVTYNEQFF.

The chain is built from TRBV27 and TRBJ2-7; the D gene is possibly TRBD1 (6 bases). Germline lookup yields CDR1 MNHEY and CDR2 SMNVEV (reference sequence). V gave up 6 bases and J gave up 3 bases, with 18 bases separating them. CDR3 size: 15 residues. The CDR3 here is CASRRSGERRYEQYF. In DNA, the CDR3 is TGTGCCAGCAGGCGCTCAGGGGAACGTCGCTACGAGCAGTACTTC.

This chain connects TRBV30 to TRBJ2-2; 7 nucleotides line up with TRBD1. The CDR3 consists of 14 residues. The germline CDR1 and CDR2 sequences are GTSNPN and SVGIG (reference sequence). Unmatched junction bases numbered 7, after V lost 7 bases and J lost 2 bases. CDR3 in amino acids: CAYLRDSNTGELFF. DNA for the CDR3: TGTGCCTACCTCCGGGACAGTAACACCGGGGAGCTGTTTTTT.

The chain combines TRBV29-1 with TRBJ2-1; D is unclear. The CDR3 covers 13 residues. The germline V and J ends were trimmed by 1 base and 4 bases, with 8 bases remaining between them. Germline V lookup: CDR1 SQVTM, CDR2 ANQGSEA. CDR3 sequence reads: CSVEVFSYNEQFF. DNA of the CDR3: TGCAGCGTTGAAGTTTTTAGTTACAATGAGCAGTTCTTC.

V usage is TRBV14 and J usage is TRBJ2-3, with D hard to call. The length of the CDR3 is 14 residues. Germline V gene sequence: CDR1 SGHDN, CDR2 FVKESK. Trimming removed 3 bases at V and 2 bases at J, with 9 bases between. The CDR3 DNA reads as TGTGCCAGCAGCCAGCCTAGAGACACAGATACGCAGTATTTT. Translated: CASSQPRDTDTQYF.

This chain joins TRBV6-5 and TRBJ1-1; TRBD1 matches at 8 bases. V gave up 7 bases and J gave up 7 bases; unmatched junction bases: 8. The germline V gene encodes CDR1 MNHEY and CDR2 SVGAGI. The CDR3 runs to 13 residues. In DNA, the CDR3 is TGTGCCAGCAATATACAGGGGGGTTTTGAAGCTTTCTTT. Encoded protein: CASNIQGGFEAFF.

This CDR3 is CASSTGTGVNQPQHF. CDR3 nucleotide sequence: TGTGCCAGCAGCACCGGGACAGGGGTAAATCAGCCCCAGCATTTT. The chain has TRBV5-6 and TRBJ1-5; 10 bases map to TRBD1. Germline loops: CDR1 SGHDT, CDR2 YYEEEE. Trimming took 4 bases from V and 4 from J; bases not matched to a gene: 5. This CDR3 has 15 amino acids.

The chain is built from TRBV27 and TRBJ2-7; 10 nucleotides align to TRBD1. The V gene end was trimmed by 2 bases and the J gene end by 3 bases; junction bases not matched to a gene: 13. The germline V gene has CDR1 MNHEY and CDR2 SMNVEV (reference sequence). This CDR3 region has 18 residues. The chain's CDR3 is CASSLTGKTGTGVYEQYF. CDR3 in DNA: TGTGCCAGCAGTTTAACGGGGAAAACCGGGACAGGGGTCTACGAGCAGTACTTC.

This rearrangement joins TRBV5-1 to TRBJ2-2; the D is unclear. Germline loops: CDR1 SGHRS, CDR2 YFSETQ. V dropped 1 base and J dropped 6 bases, with 10 bases sitting between them. There are 14 residues in the CDR3. CDR3 in amino acids: CASSLFFIPGELFF. The DNA of the CDR3 is TGCGCCAGCAGCTTGTTTTTCATCCCCGGGGAGCTGTTTTTT.

The chain links TRBV7-9 to TRBJ2-7; 11 bases line up with TRBD1. J lost 2 bases, V lost 5 bases, and 2 bases had no gene match. There are 14 residues in the CDR3. CDR1 and CDR2 (germline): SEHNR, FQNEAQ (reference sequence). For the CDR3, the DNA is TGTGCCAGCAGCGTGGGACAGGGGGCCTACGAGCAGTACTTC. This translates into CASSVGQGAYEQYF.

The chain combines TRBV9 with TRBJ2-5; D not certain. The CDR3 consists of 12 residues. Germline V gene lookup returns CDR1 SGDLS and CDR2 YYNGEE. V was clipped by 0 bases and J by 5 bases, with 5 bases between them. CDR3 nucleotide sequence: TGTGCCAGCAGCGTAGACGGGGAGACCCAGTACTTC. Protein sequence: CASSVDGETQYF.

V is TRBV6-5 and J is TRBJ1-1, with 7 positions matching TRBD1. Germline V CDR1 and CDR2: MNHEY, SVGAGI. J gave up 1 base and V 2 bases, and 1 base lay outside the gene matches. CDR3 length equals 14 residues. The CDR3 nucleotides read TGTGCCAGCAGTTACCAGGGGGGGAACACTGAAGCTTTCTTT. Translation: CASSYQGGNTEAFF.

The gene calls are TRBV18 and TRBJ1-1; TRBD1 might be the D (5 bases). The germline CDR1 and CDR2 sequences are KGHSH and LQKENI. V gave up 3 bases and J gave up 7 bases, with 15 bases separating them. The CDR3 extends over 14 amino acids. The CDR3 here is CASSPSTASLEAFF. In DNA form, the CDR3 reads TGTGCCAGCTCACCGTCGACAGCTTCCCTTGAAGCTTTCTTT.

CDR3 loop: CASSRGGYTF. CDR3 nucleotide sequence: TGTGCCAGCAGTCGGGGAGGCTACACCTTC. This chain links TRBV6-6 with TRBJ1-2; D unresolved. The V end lost 5 bases, the J end lost 8 bases, and 6 bases lay between the germline ends. In germline, CDR1 is MNHNY, CDR2 SVGAGI (reference sequence). The CDR3 loop spans 10 amino acids.

Turning to this clone: The sample holds other DNA sequences that translate to the same CDR3. The chain links TRBV28 to TRBJ2-3, with TRBD2 matching over 11 bases. CDR1 is MDHEN and CDR2 is SYDVKM in the germline V gene. This CDR3 region has 16 residues. J lost 0 bases, V lost 2 bases, and 1 base had no gene match. CDR3: CASSLLAGGSTDTQYF. CDR3 coding DNA: TGTGCCAGCAGTTTACTAGCGGGGGGAAGCACAGATACGCAGTATTTT.

This chain connects TRBV30 to TRBJ1-2; 12 bases align to TRBD1. The CDR3 has 14 residues. J gave up 9 bases and V 3 bases, and 8 bases lay outside the gene matches. Germline V gene lookup returns CDR1 GTSNPN and CDR2 SVGIG (reference sequence). The CDR3 DNA sequence: TGTGCCTGGAGGGGGACAGGGGGCGATGGGCGCTACACCTTC. It yields the protein CAWRGTGGDGRYTF.

The chain couples TRBV30 to TRBJ2-4; no firm D call. CDR1 and CDR2 (germline): GTSNPN, SVGIG (reference sequence). V dropped 1 base and J dropped 8 bases, with 9 bases sitting between them. There are 12 residues in the CDR3. For the CDR3, the DNA is TGTGCCTGGAGTGAATCTGCGGACATTCAGTACTTC. The encoded protein is CAWSESADIQYF.

The V call is TRBV19, the J call TRBJ2-7; D may be TRBD1 (6 bases). V lost 1 base and J lost 5, with 9 bases in between. The CDR3 contains 13 residues. The germline V gene encodes CDR1 LNHDA and CDR2 SQIVND (reference sequence). CDR3 sequence reads: CASSIVQGDEQYF. The CDR3 DNA reads as TGTGCCAGTAGTATAGTACAGGGCGACGAGCAGTACTTC.

The chain carries TRBV28 and TRBJ2-7; 9 nucleotides line up with TRBD1. Looked up from germline, CDR1 is MDHEN and CDR2 is SYDVKM. There are 14 residues in the CDR3. V gave up 5 bases and J gave up 4 bases; unmatched junction bases: 6. In nucleotides, the CDR3 is TGTGCCAGCAGTCGACGGGACAGGGTTTACGAGCAGTACTTC. Amino acid sequence: CASSRRDRVYEQYF. Full variable domain (missing parts from reference TRBV28 and TRBJ2-7): DVKVTQSSRYLVKRTGEKVFLECVQDMDHENMFWYRQDPGLGLRLIYFSYDVKMKEKGDIPEGYSVSREKKERFSLILESASTNQTSMYLCASSRRDRVYEQYFGPGTRLTVT.

The chain couples TRBV6-1 to TRBJ2-7; D not certain. V was trimmed by 5 bases and J by 3 bases, leaving 5 bases between them. Looked up from germline, CDR1 is MNHNS and CDR2 is SASEGT. The CDR3 spans 11 residues. CDR3 amino acids: CASSSFYEQYF. CDR3 in DNA: TGTGCCAGCAGTTCCTTCTACGAGCAGTACTTC.

This chain joins TRBV7-2 and TRBJ1-5, with 8 bases that match TRBD1. The ends lost 2 bases at V and 6 bases at J; junction bases unmatched: 3. Germline V gene data show CDR1 as SGHTA and CDR2 as FQGNSA. This CDR3 contains 14 residues. CDR3 nucleotides: TGTGCCAGCAGCTTAATCACAGGGGGTCAGCCCCAGCATTTT. Its protein is CASSLITGGQPQHF.

The V and J genes are TRBV27 and TRBJ1-5; D gene unclear. The CDR3 loop spans 13 amino acids. Germline-derived CDR1 and CDR2 are MNHEY and SMNVEV (reference sequence). V dropped 6 bases and J dropped 5 bases, with 11 bases sitting between them. The CDR3: CASSRAVYQPQHF. The CDR3 nucleotides are TGTGCCAGCAGCCGCGCCGTCTATCAGCCCCAGCATTTT.

The genes are TRBV28 and TRBJ1-1, with 9 nucleotides matching TRBD1. CDR3 length: 16 amino acids. Germline V gives CDR1 MDHEN, CDR2 SYDVKM. Trimming removed 6 bases from V and 3 bases from J; junction bases left unmatched: 11. This CDR3 reads CASRGPGQGSHTEAFF. As DNA, the CDR3 is TGTGCCAGCAGGGGCCCGGGACAGGGATCCCACACTGAAGCTTTCTTT. Complete variable domain (other parts from reference TRBV28 and TRBJ1-1): DVKVTQSSRYLVKRTGEKVFLECVQDMDHENMFWYRQDPGLGLRLIYFSYDVKMKEKGDIPEGYSVSREKKERFSLILESASTNQTSMYLCASRGPGQGSHTEAFFGQGTRLTVV.

The chain carries TRBV6-1 and TRBJ2-1; possible D gene TRBD2, 5 bases. The CDR3 is 14 residues long. V lost 9 bases and J 1 base, leaving 13 bases between the germline ends. Germline CDR1 reads MNHNS; CDR2 reads SASEGT. The CDR3 spells CASTSRGSYNEQFF. Written as DNA, the CDR3 is TGTGCCAGTACCTCCCGGGGATCCTACAATGAGCAGTTCTTC.

The rearrangement links TRBV5-1 to TRBJ1-2, with a weak D call TRBD1 (5 bases). V was shortened by 2 bases and J by 3 bases, with 8 bases between the two germline ends. The CDR3 runs 13 residues. The germline CDR1 and CDR2 sequences are SGHRS and YFSETQ. The CDR3 DNA sequence: TGCGCCAGCAGCTTCGGGGGAGACTATGGCTACACCTTC. Protein product: CASSFGGDYGYTF.

The chain is built from TRBV6-5 and TRBJ2-1; 10 bases map to TRBD2. Losses at the gene ends were 2 bases for V and 4 bases for J; bases not matched to a gene: 5. Germline assignment: CDR1 MNHEY and CDR2 SVGAGI. The CDR3 has 16 amino acids. CDR3 nucleotide sequence: TGTGCCAGCAGTTACCGACTAGCGGGTCCTTACAATGAGCAGTTCTTC. Protein sequence: CASSYRLAGPYNEQFF.

The genes are TRBV5-4 and TRBJ2-6; the D gene is possibly TRBD1 (5 bases). V lost 0 bases and J 1 base, leaving 8 bases between the germline ends. This CDR3 contains 16 residues. Germline V CDR1 and CDR2: SGHNT, YYREEE (reference sequence). CDR3 amino acids: CASSLDSGSGANVLTF. CDR3 DNA: TGTGCCAGCAGCTTGGACTCAGGGTCTGGGGCCAACGTCCTGACTTTC.

This chain uses TRBV9 with TRBJ2-1; D remains unclear. CDR1 and CDR2 (germline): SGDLS, YYNGEE. The CDR3 consists of 12 residues. V lost 0 bases to trimming and J lost 8 bases, with 6 bases between them. CDR3: CASSVVEDEQFF. The CDR3 DNA reads as TGTGCCAGCAGCGTAGTCGAGGATGAGCAGTTCTTC.

The chain employs TRBV11-2 and TRBJ2-1; possibly TRBD2 for D (6 bases). V lost 5 bases to trimming and J lost 5 bases, with 19 bases between them. This CDR3 contains 16 residues. Per germline, CDR1 SGHAT and CDR2 FQNNGV. The CDR3 region has the DNA TGTGCCAGCAGCCAAACTAGCTACATGCACAACAATGAGCAGTTCTTC. It specifies CASSQTSYMHNNEQFF.

This chain joins TRBV6-6 and TRBJ2-1, with D unclear. The CDR3 covers 13 residues. The V gene's germline CDR1 is MNHNY and CDR2 SVGAGI (reference sequence). V was pared by 7 bases and J by 4 bases, with 11 bases between. The CDR3 loop is CASIEHPYNEQFF. CDR3 nucleotides: TGTGCCAGCATCGAACACCCTTACAATGAGCAGTTCTTC.

The chain has TRBV29-1 and TRBJ1-2; 8 bases align to TRBD1. J lost 3 bases, V lost 4 bases, and 7 bases had no gene match. The CDR3 runs 14 residues. Germline CDR1 reads SQVTM; CDR2 reads ANQGSEA. The CDR3: CSVGQGILDYGYTF. The CDR3 DNA follows: TGCAGCGTTGGACAGGGGATTTTGGACTATGGCTACACCTTC.

J is TRBJ1-3 and V is TRBV5-4; D call uncertain. V lost 0 bases and J lost 0, with 22 bases in between. Per germline, CDR1 SGHNT and CDR2 YYREEE (reference sequence). This CDR3 is 20 amino acids long. CDR3 residues: CASSLGEFEGTELSGNTIYF. CDR3 coding DNA: TGTGCCAGCAGCTTGGGGGAGTTTGAGGGTACGGAACTCTCTGGAAACACCATATATTTT.